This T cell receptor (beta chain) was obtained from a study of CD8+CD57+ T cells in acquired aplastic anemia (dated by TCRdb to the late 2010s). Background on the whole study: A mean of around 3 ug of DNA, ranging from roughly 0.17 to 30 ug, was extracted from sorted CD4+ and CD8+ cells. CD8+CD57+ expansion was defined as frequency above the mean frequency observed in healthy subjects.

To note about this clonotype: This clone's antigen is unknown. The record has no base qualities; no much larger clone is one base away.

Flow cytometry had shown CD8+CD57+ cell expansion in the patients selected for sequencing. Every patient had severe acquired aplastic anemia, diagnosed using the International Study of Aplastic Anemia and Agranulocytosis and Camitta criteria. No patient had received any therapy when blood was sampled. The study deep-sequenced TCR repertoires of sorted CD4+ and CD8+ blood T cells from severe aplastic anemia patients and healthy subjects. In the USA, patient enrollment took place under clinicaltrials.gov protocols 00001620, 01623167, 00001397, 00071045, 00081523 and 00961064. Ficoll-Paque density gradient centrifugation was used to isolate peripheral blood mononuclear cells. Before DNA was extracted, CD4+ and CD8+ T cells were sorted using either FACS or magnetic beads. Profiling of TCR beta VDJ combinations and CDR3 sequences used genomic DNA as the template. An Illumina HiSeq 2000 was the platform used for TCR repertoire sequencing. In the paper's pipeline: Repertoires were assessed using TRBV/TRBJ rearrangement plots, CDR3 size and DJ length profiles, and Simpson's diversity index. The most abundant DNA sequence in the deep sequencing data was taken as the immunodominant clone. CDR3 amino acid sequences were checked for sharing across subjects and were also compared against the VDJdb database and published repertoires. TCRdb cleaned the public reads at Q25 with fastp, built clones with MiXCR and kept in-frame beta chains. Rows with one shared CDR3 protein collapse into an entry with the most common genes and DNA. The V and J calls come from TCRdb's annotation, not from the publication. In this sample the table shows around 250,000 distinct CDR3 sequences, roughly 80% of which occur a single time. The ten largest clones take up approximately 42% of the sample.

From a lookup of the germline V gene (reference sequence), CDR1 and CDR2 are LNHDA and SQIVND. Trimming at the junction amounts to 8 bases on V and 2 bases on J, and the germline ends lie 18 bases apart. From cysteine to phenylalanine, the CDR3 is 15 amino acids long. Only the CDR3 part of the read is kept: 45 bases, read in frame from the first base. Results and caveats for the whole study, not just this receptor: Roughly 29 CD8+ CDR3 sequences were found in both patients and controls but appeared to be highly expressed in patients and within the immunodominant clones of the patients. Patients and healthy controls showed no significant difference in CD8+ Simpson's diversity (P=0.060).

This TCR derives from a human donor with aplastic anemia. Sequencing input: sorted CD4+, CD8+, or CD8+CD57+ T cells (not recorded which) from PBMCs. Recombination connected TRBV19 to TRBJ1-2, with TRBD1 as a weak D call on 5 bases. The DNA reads TGTGCCAGTGCAATGGGACGGACGATAAACTATGGCTACACCTTC. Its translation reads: CASAMGRTINYGYTF. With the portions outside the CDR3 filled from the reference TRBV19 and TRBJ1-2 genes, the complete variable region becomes DGGITQSPKYLFRKEGQNVTLSCEQNLNHDAMYWYRQDPGQGLRLIYYSQIVNDFQKGDIAEGYSVSREKKESFPLTVTSAQKNPTAFYLCASAMGRTINYGYTFGSGTRLTVV.